The 9 T cell receptor beta chains below come from one sample, sequenced in a study of CD8 T cells in Susac syndrome (dated by TCRdb to about 2019). Receptor libraries were prepared by the immunoSEQ multiplex PCR assay. RNA was extracted using the RNeasy kit, and roughly 0.5 to 1 microgram was reverse transcribed with random hexamers. The raw public reads went through TCRdb reprocessing: fastp at Q25, MiXCR clone calling, in-frame beta chains kept. Merged by CDR3 protein, the rows form single entries marked with the most common genes and DNA. The sample table holds 150,000 to 160,000 distinct CDR3 sequences, of which about 95% were seen once. The ten top clones hold approximately 0.15% of the sample. The source material was CD8+ T cells from PBMCs. Source of these receptors: a human donor with multiple sclerosis.

The rearrangement joins TRBV20-1 to TRBJ2-4; the D is unclear. Germline-derived CDR1 and CDR2 are DFQATT and SNEGSKA (reference sequence). Trimming pared 2 bases from V and 0 bases from J, leaving 5 bases between. The CDR3 contains 13 residues. The CDR3 reads CSARRLAKNIQYF. DNA for the CDR3: TGCAGTGCTAGAAGGCTAGCCAAAAACATTCAGTACTTC.

This sequence joins TRBV9 and TRBJ2-3; D is tentatively TRBD1 or TRBD2 (6 bases each). Germline CDR1 SGDLS, CDR2 YYNGEE. Between the trimmed V and J ends, which lost 6 bases and 0 bases, there was a span of 14 bases. The CDR3 has 15 residues. The CDR3 protein is CASIKGDSSTDTQYF. The CDR3 bases are TGTGCCAGCATCAAGGGGGACTCAAGCACAGATACGCAGTATTTT.

The chain links TRBV7-2 to TRBJ2-5; 8 bases are shared with TRBD2. Germline V gene sequence: CDR1 SGHTA, CDR2 FQGNSA. This CDR3 is 13 amino acids long. The J segment lost 5 bases and the V segment lost 9 bases, leaving 8 bases of the junction unmatched. The CDR3 loop reads CASIGGAGETQYF. The CDR3 DNA is TGTGCCAGTATCGGGGGGGCCGGGGAGACCCAGTACTTC.

This rearrangement joins TRBV30 to TRBJ2-7; D is ambiguous. V was clipped by 0 bases and J by 3 bases, with 9 bases between them. The CDR3 is 13 amino acids. Germline assignment: CDR1 GTSNPN and CDR2 SVGIG (reference sequence). The CDR3 DNA follows: TGTGCCTGGAGTGTATCGTCCAGCTACGAGCAGTACTTC. This translates into CAWSVSSSYEQYF.

This clonotype has a handful of counts. The rearrangement links TRBV7-6 to TRBJ1-1, with D perhaps matching TRBD1 (5 bases). Germline values: CDR1 SGHVS, CDR2 FNYEAQ. V was shortened by 3 bases and J by 0 bases, with 11 bases between the two germline ends. The CDR3 consists of 15 residues. The CDR3 sequence: CASSLVGGMNTEAFF. Written as DNA, the CDR3 is TGTGCCAGCAGCTTGGTCGGGGGGATGAACACTGAAGCTTTCTTT. The full variable domain, in which reference TRBV7-6 and TRBJ1-1 provide the parts outside the CDR3, is GAGVSQSPRYKVTKRGQDVALRCDPISGHVSLYWYRQALGQGPEFLTYFNYEAQQDKSGLPNDRFSAERPEGSISTLTIQRTEQRDSAMYRCASSLVGGMNTEAFFGQGTRLTVV.

As DNA, the CDR3 is TGTGCCAGCAGCGGTGCGGGTTTCTCCTACAATGAGCAGTTCTTC. This gives the protein CASSGAGFSYNEQFF. The V and J genes are TRBV7-9 and TRBJ2-1, with TRBD2 as a possible D gene (5 bases). The germline gives CDR1 SEHNR, CDR2 FQNEAQ (reference sequence). The CDR3 length is 15 residues. V was shortened by 5 bases and J by 0 bases, with 11 bases between the two germline ends.

V is TRBV6-2 or TRBV6-3 and J is TRBJ2-5; 11 nucleotides line up with TRBD2. The length of the CDR3 is 15 residues. V trimming: 6 bases; J trimming: 1 base; junction bases outside the gene matches: 4. Germline lookup yields CDR1 MNHEY and CDR2 SVGEGT. The CDR3 spells CASRPGTSGQETQYF. The CDR3 coding sequence is TGTGCCAGCAGGCCCGGGACTAGCGGCCAAGAGACCCAGTACTTC.

The chain recombines TRBV20-1 with TRBJ2-3; TRBD2 matches 7 bases. V gave up 6 bases and J gave up 0 bases; unmatched junction bases: 6. This CDR3 has 14 residues. Looked up from germline, CDR1 is DFQATT and CDR2 is SNEGSKA (reference sequence). The CDR3 reads CSASRGDSTDTQYF. The CDR3 nucleotides read TGCAGTGCGAGCCGGGGGGATAGCACAGATACGCAGTATTTT.

The chain couples TRBV5-4 to TRBJ1-1, with D perhaps TRBD1 (6 bases). This CDR3 spans 12 amino acids. V lost 3 bases to trimming and J lost 5 bases, with 8 bases between them. Looked up from germline, CDR1 is SGHNT and CDR2 is YYREEE (reference sequence). Written as DNA, the CDR3 is TGTGCCAGCAGCTCGGGACATACTGAAGCTTTCTTT. Translating it yields CASSSGHTEAFF.